A selection of T cell receptor beta chains follows, all from one sample in a study of beta chain features in type 1 diabetes. Assay: immunoSEQ multiplex PCR; the TCRdb copy retains only in-frame clones and omits some. The sample holds 680,000 or so clones; 13% are singletons and the top ten take less than 0.025%. Material for sequencing was naive CD4+ T cells from blood. The receptors were gathered from a young man with type 1 diabetes. Both conserved end residues are part of each CDR3. A D gene is named only where the DNA matches it firmly. Clone size is given for some rows only: seen once, a few or many times, or a class if the clone is expanded.

>TRBV6-4|few|TRBJ2-1|TRBD1
TGTGCCAGCAGTGCCCAGGGGGCCAGCTACAATGAGCAGTTCTTC
CASSAQGASYNEQFF
>TRBV30|few|TRBJ1-5|.
TGTGCCTGGACACGCAGTGCAAATCAGCCCCAGCATTTT
CAWTRSANQPQHF
>TRBV30|.|TRBJ1-1|.
TGTGCCTGGAGTGCCCCGGACAGAGGGAGCACTGAAGCTTTCTTT
CAWSAPDRGSTEAFF
>TRBV11-2|few|TRBJ2-7|.
TGTGCCAGCAGCTTATCCCAGGTCTCCTACGAGCAGTACTTC
CASSLSQVSYEQYF
>TRBV7-9|few|TRBJ2-6|.
TGTGCCAGCAGCCCGAGACCTACAGGGACTGGGGCCAACGTCCTGACTTTC
CASSPRPTGTGANVLTF
>TRBV4-1|few|TRBJ1-2|.
TGCGCCAGCAGCCAAGATTCGACAGGATTAAACTATGGCTACACCTTC
CASSQDSTGLNYGYTF
>TRBV7-6|few|TRBJ1-1|.
TGTGCCAGCAGCTTAGGTACGGATAGGAACACTGAAGCTTTCTTT
CASSLGTDRNTEAFF
>TRBV6-5|few|TRBJ2-7|.
TGTGCCAGCAGTTCCCGGACGGGTCGGAACGAGCAGTACTTC
CASSSRTGRNEQYF
>TRBV15|many|TRBJ2-6|.
TGTGCCACCAGCAGAGATAACTCTGGGGCCAACGTCCTGACTTTC
CATSRDNSGANVLTF
>TRBV25-1|few|TRBJ1-1|.
TGTGCCAGCAGTGATGAAGGTCCCGGGACTGAAGCTTTCTTT
CASSDEGPGTEAFF
>TRBV2|.|TRBJ2-3|TRBD2
TGTGCCGTTACACTAGCGGGGTTTAGCACAGATACGCAGTATTTT
CAVTLAGFSTDTQYF
>TRBV27|.|TRBJ2-4|.
TGTGCCAGCAGTTCTGGTCCTCAATTTGGGCCAGCCAAAAACATTCAGTACTTC
CASSSGPQFGPAKNIQYF
>TRBV2|few|TRBJ1-4|TRBD1
TGTGCCAGCAGTGAAAGCCGGGACAGCAATAATGAAAAACTGTTTTTT
CASSESRDSNNEKLFF
>TRBV5-1|few|TRBJ2-2|.
TGCGCCAGCACCCCCCAAGATACCGGGGAGCTGTTTTTT
CASTPQDTGELFF
>TRBV2|.|TRBJ1-5|.
TGTGCCAGCAGTGCCCTGCCGAGGGCCCAGCATTTT
CASSALPRAQHF